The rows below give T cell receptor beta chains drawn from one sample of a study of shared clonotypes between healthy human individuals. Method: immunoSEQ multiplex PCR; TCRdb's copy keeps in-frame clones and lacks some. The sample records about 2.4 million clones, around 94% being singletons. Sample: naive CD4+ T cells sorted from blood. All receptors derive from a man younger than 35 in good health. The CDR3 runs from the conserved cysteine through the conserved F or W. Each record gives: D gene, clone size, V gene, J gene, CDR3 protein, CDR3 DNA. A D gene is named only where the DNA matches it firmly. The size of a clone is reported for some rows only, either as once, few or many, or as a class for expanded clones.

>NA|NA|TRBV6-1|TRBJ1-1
CASIRGGRGNTEAFF
TGTGCCAGCATCCGGGGGGGAAGAGGGAACACTGAAGCTTTCTTT
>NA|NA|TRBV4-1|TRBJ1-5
CASSQAQGSYSNQPQHF
TGCGCCAGCAGCCAAGCGCAGGGCAGCTATAGCAATCAGCCCCAGCATTTT
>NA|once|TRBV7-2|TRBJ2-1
CASSLAEVWGNEQFF
TGTGCCAGCAGCTTAGCGGAAGTTTGGGGTAATGAGCAGTTCTTC
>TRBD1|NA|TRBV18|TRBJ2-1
CASSHGQGAYNEQFF
TGTGCCAGCTCACACGGACAGGGGGCGTACAATGAGCAGTTCTTC
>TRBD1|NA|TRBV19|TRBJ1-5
CASSISDRENQPQHF
TGTGCCAGTAGTATAAGCGACAGGGAAAATCAGCCCCAGCATTTT
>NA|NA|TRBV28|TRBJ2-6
CASSAGPRGANVLTF
TGTGCCAGCAGTGCGGGACCCCGGGGGGCCAACGTCCTGACTTTC
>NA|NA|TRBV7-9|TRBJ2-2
CASSLRLGNTGELFF
TGTGCCAGCAGCTTACGTCTCGGAAACACCGGGGAGCTGTTTTTT
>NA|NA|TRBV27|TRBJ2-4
CASSPRETRAKNIQYF
TGTGCCAGCAGTCCTCGTGAGACCCGAGCCAAAAACATTCAGTACTTC
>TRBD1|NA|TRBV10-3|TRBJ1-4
CAISDPDGTANEKLFF
TGTGCCATCAGTGACCCTGACGGGACAGCAAATGAAAAACTGTTTTTT
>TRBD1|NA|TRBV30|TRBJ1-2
CAWPRGNYGYTF
TGTGCCTGGCCCAGGGGGAACTATGGCTACACCTTC
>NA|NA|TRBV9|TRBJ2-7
CASSVPFHRRESEQYF
TGTGCCAGCAGCGTACCATTCCATAGGCGGGAAAGCGAGCAGTACTTC
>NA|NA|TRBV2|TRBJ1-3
CASSTEDSGNTIYF
TGTGCCAGCAGTACAGAGGACTCTGGAAACACCATATATTTT
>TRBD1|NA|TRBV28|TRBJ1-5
CASSLGQGASQPQHF
TGTGCCAGCAGCTTGGGACAGGGGGCAAGTCAGCCCCAGCATTTT